The 10 T cell receptor beta chains reported below all come from one sample, sequenced in a study of cytomegalovirus exposure and HLA in healthy donors. Primers for the PCR totalled 60 Vbeta and 13 Jbeta. Using immunoSEQ multiplex PCR, the repertoire was profiled, and TCRdb retains in-frame clones only, with some absent. The sample yields some 120,000 clones, approximately 78% seen once. The sample taken for sequencing was PBMCs. The receptors come from a man aged 40-50 years in good health and CMV-seronegative.

This chain links TRBV27 with TRBJ2-5, with D tentatively TRBD1 (6 bases). Judging by the DNA end, TRBJ2-7 fits better; the J call may be wrong. The CDR3 loop spans 14 amino acids. The germline V gene has CDR1 MNHEY and CDR2 SMNVEV (reference sequence). The CDR3 DNA sequence: TGTGCCAGCAGTTTACTACAGGGCCCCTACGAGCAGTACTTC. The encoded protein is CASSLLQGPYEQYF.

A word on this clone: At one boundary the junction diverges from the germline segment, which might be a read error. Other DNA sequences in the sample encode the same CDR3. The rearrangement joins TRBV27 to TRBJ1-6, with D possibly being TRBD1 (6 bases). Looked up from germline, CDR1 is MNHEY and CDR2 is SMNVEV (reference sequence). This CDR3 region has 14 residues. The CDR3: CASSFRQAGSPLHF. The CDR3 DNA reads TGCGCCAGCAGTTTTAGACAGGCAGGATCACCCCTCCACTTT.

The rearrangement links TRBV6-6 to TRBJ1-2, with D possibly TRBD1 on 5 matching bases. This CDR3 has 16 residues. Deletions cut 4 bases from V and 1 base from J, with 16 bases between. From germline, CDR1 is MNHNY and CDR2 SVGAGI (reference sequence). CDR3 in DNA: TGTGCCAGCAGTTCCTCGAGGGGAGGAGGTAACTATGGCTACACCTTC. Encoded protein: CASSSSRGGGNYGYTF.

The chain uses TRBV5-4 and TRBJ2-5, with a tentative D call TRBD2 (5 bases). The V and J ends lost 3 bases and 0 bases respectively, with 6 bases between them. The germline gives CDR1 SGHNT, CDR2 YYREEE (reference sequence). The CDR3 sequence is 13 residues long. The CDR3 sequence: CASSSGYQETQYF. For the CDR3, the DNA is TGTGCCAGCAGCTCGGGGTACCAAGAGACCCAGTACTTC.

The rearrangement joins TRBV9 to TRBJ1-4; D possibly corresponds to TRBD1 (6 bases). Germline V gene data show CDR1 as SGDLS and CDR2 as YYNGEE. V dropped 0 bases and J dropped 8 bases, with 20 bases sitting between them. The CDR3 contains 17 residues. The CDR3 region has the DNA TGTGCCAGCAGCGTAGGATTCGGGGGGGGCGGATTGGAAAAACTGTTTTTT. Amino acid sequence: CASSVGFGGGGLEKLFF.

The J gene is TRBJ2-7, the V gene TRBV2; D is unclear. Trimming shortened V by 7 bases and J by 2 bases, and 9 bases separated the two germline ends. Germline-derived CDR1 and CDR2 are SNHLY and FYNNEI. The CDR3 consists of 12 residues. CDR3 sequence (DNA): TGTGCCAGCACAGACACGACCTACGAGCAGTACTTC. Encoded protein: CASTDTTYEQYF.

This chain connects TRBV11-3 to TRBJ2-3; TRBD2 might be the D (5 bases). The ends were cut back, 4 bases at V and 1 base at J, with 9 bases in the middle. CDR3 size: 14 residues. CDR1 and CDR2 from the germline V gene are SGHNT and YENEEA. Written as DNA, the CDR3 is TGTGCCAGCAGCTCGCGGCGGGGCACAGATACGCAGTATTTT. Residues: CASSSRRGTDTQYF.

This rearrangement joins TRBV19 to TRBJ1-2, with TRBD1 matching over 7 bases. Germline CDR1 LNHDA, CDR2 SQIVND (reference sequence). Trimming cost V 5 bases and J 8 bases; bases outside gene matches: 11. The CDR3 is 14 residues long. The CDR3 sequence is CASSPDRALGGYTF. The CDR3 DNA sequence: TGTGCCAGTAGTCCCGACAGGGCCCTAGGAGGCTACACCTTC.

The rearrangement uses TRBV5-6 and TRBJ1-1, with D perhaps TRBD1 (6 bases). V gave up 2 bases and J gave up 4 bases, with 15 bases separating them. The CDR3 has 15 amino acids. Germline values: CDR1 SGHDT, CDR2 YYEEEE. CDR3 sequence (DNA): TGTGCCAGCAGCTTTGGCCCGGGGGGCGGCACTGAAGCTTTCTTT. Translated, it gives CASSFGPGGGTEAFF.

CDR3 region: CASSPPRVGPLHF. The CDR3 DNA follows: TGTGCCAGCTCACCACCGCGGGTTGGACCCCTCCACTTT. The rearrangement uses TRBV18 and TRBJ1-6; D is uncertain. The CDR3 consists of 13 residues. Germline V lookup: CDR1 KGHSH, CDR2 LQKENI. Trimming cost V 0 bases and J 12 bases, with 9 bases left between them.